The present entry profiles one T cell receptor (beta chain) with its context. Its antigen remains unidentified. Germline is not matched at one junction end, which may reflect a read error. This sample is part of a study of shared clonotypes between healthy human individuals. The wider study: The donor pool was made up of a couple of women and three men aged 18 to 49. CD4 naive and CD4 memory each took three plates per donor, while CD8 naive took two and CD8 memory one. Study-level points and caveats: Deeper or shallower sequencing was expected to change how clonotypes are shared among donors.

Every immunoSEQ plate was one replicate of a subset's evenly spread DNA. Generated by immunoSEQ multiplex PCR, the TCRdb table keeps only in-frame clones and is missing some. The sample lists approximately 2.5 million clones, 80% to 95% occurring once. This CDR3 contains 13 residues. Germline V gene data show CDR1 as MNHEY and CDR2 as SVGAGI. The sequence came from a man in his late teens or twenties in good health. Some clones in this sample may be carry-over from other donors' samples. Sequencing was done on a sample of naive CD4+ T cells from PBMCs. Subset of the sample: CD45RA+ positively selected. This chain joins TRBV6-5 and TRBJ2-5; no clear D. CDR3 loop: CASSPDSQQTQYF. CDR3 nucleotides: TGTGCCAGCAGTCCAGACTCCCAACAGACCCAGTACTTC.